This T cell receptor beta chain was identified during a study of blood T cell repertoires in COVID-19 (dated by TCRdb to 2019 to 2021). For the wider study: The collaborator samples originated in the United States, Italy and Spain and spanned the acute and convalescent phases of COVID-19. The material from the prospective study consisted of cDNA or gDNA derived from T cells, B-cell-depleted T cells, or PBMCs. The dataset comprised deeply sampled blood TCRbeta repertoires from subjects exposed to, actively infected with, or recovered from COVID-19. The repertoires were released in a freely available public database intended as a resource for research on the immune response to SARS-CoV-2. The samples were drawn from two sources: the first 160 participants of the ongoing ImmuneRACE study, and 1,200 or so subjects contributed by 6 global collaborators. Sample metadata almost always included a de-identified subject ID, COVID-19 status, age in years and sex. HLA class I and class II types, where available, came from metadata supplied by the sample provider rather than from assay-based typing.

This clone was detected only a few times. The antigen it binds to is not known. Base qualities are not provided; no much larger clone lies one nucleotide away. What the work shows at the level of the full study, not this receptor alone: The amount of clinical and demographic metadata varied by source and participant and was provided uncurated.

Whole blood was collected in K2EDTA tubes by collaborating institutions according to the institutions' own protocols. Collaborator samples were shipped for TCRbeta analysis as frozen whole blood, isolated PBMCs, or DNA extracted from either sample type. TCRbeta CDR3 regions were amplified from genomic DNA by means of the immunoSEQ Assay, a bias-controlled multiplex PCR. The published analysis was carried out like this. Within the assay, amplification of reference gene primers was used to estimate how many nucleated cells each sample contained. To quantify the absolute abundance of each unique TCRbeta CDR3 rearrangement, sequence reads were collapsed and filtered. Productive Simpson clonality was computed per sample as the square root of Simpson's diversity index over productive rearrangements. Held by TCRdb, this immuneACCESS table contains in-frame sequences only and omits some clones. Under half of the omission traces to an unresolved V gene where checked; the cause of the rest is unknown. Clone size and the V and J calls come from that table; the DNA yielded D and trimming. Here the sample has tens of thousands of clones; about 79% occur a single time. In total, the top ten clones hold around 22% of the sample.

The receptor was isolated from a woman aged 45-60 years with acute or convalescent COVID-19. Sequencing was performed on peripheral blood.

The CDR3 corresponds to CASSPLGDYGYTF. In nucleotide form, the sequence is TGTGCCAGCAGCCCGCTCGGAGACTATGGCTACACCTTC. The chain joins TRBV6-5 to TRBJ1-2; the D gene cannot be named for sure. Including cysteine and phenylalanine, the CDR3 has 13 amino acids. The kept DNA is CDR3 alone, 39 bases in frame from the first base. V and J are truncated by 6 bases and 3 bases respectively, leaving an intervening sequence of 11 bases. As encoded in the germline V gene, CDR1 is MNHEY while CDR2 is SVGAGI.